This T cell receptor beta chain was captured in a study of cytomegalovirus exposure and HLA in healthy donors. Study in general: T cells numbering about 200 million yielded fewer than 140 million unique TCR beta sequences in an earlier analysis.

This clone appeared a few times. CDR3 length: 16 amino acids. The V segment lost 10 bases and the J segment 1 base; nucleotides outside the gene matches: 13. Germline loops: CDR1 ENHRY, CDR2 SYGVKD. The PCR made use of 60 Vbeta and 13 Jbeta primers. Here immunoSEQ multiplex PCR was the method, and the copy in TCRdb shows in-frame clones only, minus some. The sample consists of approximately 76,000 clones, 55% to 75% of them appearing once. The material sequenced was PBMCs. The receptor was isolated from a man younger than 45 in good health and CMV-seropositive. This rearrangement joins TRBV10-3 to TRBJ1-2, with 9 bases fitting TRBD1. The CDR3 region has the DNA TGTGCCACTGGACAGGGGAGTAGTGCCTATAACTATGGCTACACCTTC. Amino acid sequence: CATGQGSSAYNYGYTF.